This TCR beta chain was retrieved from a study of T cells in localized non-small cell lung cancer. Study outcomes and limitations: Sequencing was limited to one tumor region, leaving the possibility of heterogeneity open. Elevated circulating T cell density in blood was associated with longer overall survival. The appearance of a median 57 of the top 100 tumor clones was seen in adjacent lung. Uninvolved adjacent lung had higher T cell clonality than tumor and all other tissues.

In regard to this clone: The antigen remains undetermined.

Clones were read by immunoSEQ multiplex PCR, and TCRdb kept only the in-frame ones, dropping some. The table has tens of thousands of clones, 86% seen once. CDR3 size: 15 residues. Between the trimmed V and J ends, which lost 3 bases and 7 bases, there was a span of 16 bases. CDR1 and CDR2 (germline): KGHSH, LQKENI. The sample consisted of peripheral blood, taken before any cancer treatment. The sequence came from a woman between 40 and 69 years old with stage I lung adenocarcinoma. The chain joins TRBV18 to TRBJ2-1, with D maybe TRBD2 (5 bases). CDR3 sequence reads: CASSPGETMKNEQFF. CDR3 nucleotide sequence: TGTGCCAGCTCACCCGGGGAGACAATGAAGAATGAGCAGTTCTTC.